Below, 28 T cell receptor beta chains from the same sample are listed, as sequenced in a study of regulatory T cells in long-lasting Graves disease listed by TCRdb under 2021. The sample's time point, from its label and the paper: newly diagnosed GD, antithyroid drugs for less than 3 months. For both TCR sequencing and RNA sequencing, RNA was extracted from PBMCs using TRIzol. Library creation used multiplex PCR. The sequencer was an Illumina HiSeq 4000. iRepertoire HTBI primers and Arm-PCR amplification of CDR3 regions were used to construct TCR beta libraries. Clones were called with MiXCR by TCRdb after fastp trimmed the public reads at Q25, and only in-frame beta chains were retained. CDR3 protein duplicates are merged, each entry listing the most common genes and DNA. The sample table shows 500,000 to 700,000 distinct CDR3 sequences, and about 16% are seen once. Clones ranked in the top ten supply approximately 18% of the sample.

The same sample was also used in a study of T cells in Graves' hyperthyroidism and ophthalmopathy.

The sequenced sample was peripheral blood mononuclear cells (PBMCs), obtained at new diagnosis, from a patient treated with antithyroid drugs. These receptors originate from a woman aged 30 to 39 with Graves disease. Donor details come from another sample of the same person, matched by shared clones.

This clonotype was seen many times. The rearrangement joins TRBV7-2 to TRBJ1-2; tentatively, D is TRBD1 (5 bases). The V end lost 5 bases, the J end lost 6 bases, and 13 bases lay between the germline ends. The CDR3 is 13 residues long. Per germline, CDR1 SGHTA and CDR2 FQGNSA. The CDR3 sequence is CASSPLAGHGYTF. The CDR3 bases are TGTGCCAGCAGCCCTTTAGCGGGGCATGGCTACACCTTC.

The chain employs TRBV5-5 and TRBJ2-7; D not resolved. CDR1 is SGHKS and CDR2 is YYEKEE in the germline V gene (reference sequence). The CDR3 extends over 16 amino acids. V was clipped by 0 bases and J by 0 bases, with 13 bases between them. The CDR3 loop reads CASSLGPSPGSYEQYF. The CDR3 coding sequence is TGTGCCAGCAGCTTGGGCCCTTCCCCGGGCTCCTACGAGCAGTACTTC.

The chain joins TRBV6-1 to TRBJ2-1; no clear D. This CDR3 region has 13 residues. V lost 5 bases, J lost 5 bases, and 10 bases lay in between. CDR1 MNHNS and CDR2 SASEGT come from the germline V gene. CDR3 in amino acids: CASSPLRNNEQFF. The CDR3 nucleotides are TGTGCCAGCAGTCCACTCCGGAACAATGAGCAGTTCTTC.

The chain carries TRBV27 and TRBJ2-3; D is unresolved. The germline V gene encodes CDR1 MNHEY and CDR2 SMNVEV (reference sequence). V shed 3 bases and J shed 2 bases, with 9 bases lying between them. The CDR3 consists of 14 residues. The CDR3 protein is CASSFRYTTDTQYF. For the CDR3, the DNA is TGTGCCAGCAGTTTCCGATACACCACAGATACGCAGTATTTT.

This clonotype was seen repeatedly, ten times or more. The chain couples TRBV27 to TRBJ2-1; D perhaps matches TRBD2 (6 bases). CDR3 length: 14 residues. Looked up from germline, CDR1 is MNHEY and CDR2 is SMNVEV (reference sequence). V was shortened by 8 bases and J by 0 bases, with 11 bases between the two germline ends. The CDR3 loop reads CASGTPSSYNEQFF. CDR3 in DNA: TGTGCCAGCGGGACTCCTAGCTCCTACAATGAGCAGTTCTTC.

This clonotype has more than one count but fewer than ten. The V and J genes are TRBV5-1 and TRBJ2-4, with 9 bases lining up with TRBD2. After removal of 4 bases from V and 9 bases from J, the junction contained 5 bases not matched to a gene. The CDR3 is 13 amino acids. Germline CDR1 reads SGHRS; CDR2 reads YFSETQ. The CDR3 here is CASSGTSKGIQYF. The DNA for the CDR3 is TGCGCCAGCAGCGGGACTAGCAAGGGCATTCAGTACTTC.

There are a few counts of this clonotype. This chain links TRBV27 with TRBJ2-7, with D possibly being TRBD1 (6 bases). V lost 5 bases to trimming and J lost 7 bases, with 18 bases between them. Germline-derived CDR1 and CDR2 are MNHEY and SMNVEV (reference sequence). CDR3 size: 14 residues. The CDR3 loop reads CASSPTGSQREQYF. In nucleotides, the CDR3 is TGTGCCAGCAGTCCCACAGGGAGCCAGAGAGAGCAGTACTTC.

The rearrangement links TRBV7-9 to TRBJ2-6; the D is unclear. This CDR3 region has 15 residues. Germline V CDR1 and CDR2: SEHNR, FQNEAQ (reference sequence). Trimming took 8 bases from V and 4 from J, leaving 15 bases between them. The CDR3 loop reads CASGSYLEGANVLTF. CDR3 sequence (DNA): TGTGCCAGCGGCTCTTATCTGGAGGGGGCCAACGTCCTGACTTTC.

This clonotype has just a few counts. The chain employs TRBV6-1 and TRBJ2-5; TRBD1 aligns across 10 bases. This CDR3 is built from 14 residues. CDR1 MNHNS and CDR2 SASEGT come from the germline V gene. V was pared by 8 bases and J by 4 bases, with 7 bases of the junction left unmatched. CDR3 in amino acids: CASGRQGALETQYF. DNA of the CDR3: TGTGCCAGCGGAAGACAGGGGGCATTAGAGACCCAGTACTTC.

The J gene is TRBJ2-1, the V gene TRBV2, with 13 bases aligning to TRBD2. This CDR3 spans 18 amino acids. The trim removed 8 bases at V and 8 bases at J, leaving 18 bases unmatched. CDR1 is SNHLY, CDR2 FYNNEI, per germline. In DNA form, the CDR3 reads TGTGCCAGCGCGGGTCGGACTAGCGGGAGCCGGGTCACCGATGAGCAGTTCTTC. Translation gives CASAGRTSGSRVTDEQFF.

The CDR3 loop reads CASTRAHQSSGANVLTF. DNA for the CDR3: TGTGCCAGTACCCGGGCCCATCAAAGCTCTGGGGCCAACGTCCTGACTTTC. The chain employs TRBV19 and TRBJ2-6; D gene unclear. V lost 7 bases and J 0 bases, leaving 16 bases between the germline ends. Looked up from germline, CDR1 is LNHDA and CDR2 is SQIVND (reference sequence). There are 17 residues in the CDR3. Full variable domain (outside the CDR3, taken from reference TRBV19 and TRBJ2-6): DGGITQSPKYLFRKEGQNVTLSCEQNLNHDAMYWYRQDPGQGLRLIYYSQIVNDFQKGDIAEGYSVSREKKESFPLTVTSAQKNPTAFYLCASTRAHQSSGANVLTFGAGSRLTVL.

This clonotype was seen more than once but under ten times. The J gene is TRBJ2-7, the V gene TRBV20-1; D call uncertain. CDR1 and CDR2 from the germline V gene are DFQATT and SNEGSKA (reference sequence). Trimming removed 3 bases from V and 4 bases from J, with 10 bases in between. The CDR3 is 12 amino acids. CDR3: CSASRERYEQYF. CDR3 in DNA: TGCAGTGCTAGTCGTGAGAGATACGAGCAGTACTTC.

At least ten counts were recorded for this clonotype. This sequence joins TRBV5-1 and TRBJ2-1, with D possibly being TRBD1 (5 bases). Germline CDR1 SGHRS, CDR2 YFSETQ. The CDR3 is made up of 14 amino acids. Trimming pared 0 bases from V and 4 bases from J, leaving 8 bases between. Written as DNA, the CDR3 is TGCGCCAGCAGCTTGGGCAGGGAATACAATGAGCAGTTCTTC. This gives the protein CASSLGREYNEQFF.

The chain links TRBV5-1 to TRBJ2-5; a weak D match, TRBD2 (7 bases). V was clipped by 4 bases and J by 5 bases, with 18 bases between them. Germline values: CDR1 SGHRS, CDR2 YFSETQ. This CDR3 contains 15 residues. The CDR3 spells CASSGRGGGLETQYF. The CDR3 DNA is TGCGCCAGCAGCGGAAGAGGGGGGGGTCTGGAGACCCAGTACTTC. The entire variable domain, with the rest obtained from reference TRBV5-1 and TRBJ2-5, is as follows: KAGVTQTPRYLIKTRGQQVTLSCSPISGHRSVSWYQQTPGQGLQFLFEYFSETQRNKGNFPGRFSGRQFSNSRSEMNVSTLELGDSALYLCASSGRGGGLETQYFGPGTRLLVL.

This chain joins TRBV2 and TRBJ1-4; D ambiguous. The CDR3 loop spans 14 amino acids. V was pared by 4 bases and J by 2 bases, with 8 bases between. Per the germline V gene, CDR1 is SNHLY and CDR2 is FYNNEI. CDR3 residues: CASSGGWTNEKLFF. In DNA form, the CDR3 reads TGTGCCAGCAGTGGGGGTTGGACTAATGAAAAACTGTTTTTT.

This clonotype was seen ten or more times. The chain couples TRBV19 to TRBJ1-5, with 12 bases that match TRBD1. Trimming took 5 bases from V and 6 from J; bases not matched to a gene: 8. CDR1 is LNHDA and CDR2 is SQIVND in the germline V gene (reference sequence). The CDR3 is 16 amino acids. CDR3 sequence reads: CASSPGRDRGPQPQHF. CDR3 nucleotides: TGTGCCAGTAGTCCTGGCCGGGACAGGGGGCCTCAGCCCCAGCATTTT.

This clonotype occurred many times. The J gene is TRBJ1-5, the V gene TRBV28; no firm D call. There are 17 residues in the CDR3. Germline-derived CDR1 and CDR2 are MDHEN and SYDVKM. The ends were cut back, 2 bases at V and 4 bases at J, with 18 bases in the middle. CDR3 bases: TGTGCCAGCAGTTTACTCGACACCCCGAACTCTAATCAGCCCCAGCATTTT. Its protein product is CASSLLDTPNSNQPQHF. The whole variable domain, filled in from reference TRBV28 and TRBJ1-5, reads DVKVTQSSRYLVKRTGEKVFLECVQDMDHENMFWYRQDPGLGLRLIYFSYDVKMKEKGDIPEGYSVSREKKERFSLILESASTNQTSMYLCASSLLDTPNSNQPQHFGDGTRLSIL.

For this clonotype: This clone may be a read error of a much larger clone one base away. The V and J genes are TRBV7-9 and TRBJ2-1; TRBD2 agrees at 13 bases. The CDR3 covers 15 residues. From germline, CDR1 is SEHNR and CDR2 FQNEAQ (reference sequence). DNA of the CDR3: TGTGCCAACAGCTCAGATGGACTAGCGGGAGTTGAGCAGTTCTTC. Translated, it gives CANSSDGLAGVEQFF.

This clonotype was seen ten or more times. The CDR3 region is CASRAGGLATDTQYF. DNA for the CDR3: TGTGCCAGCAGGGCGGGGGGACTAGCGACAGATACGCAGTATTTT. The rearrangement uses TRBV7-2 and TRBJ2-3; TRBD2 matches 10 bases. The CDR3 loop spans 15 amino acids. Germline CDR1 SGHTA, CDR2 FQGNSA. V lost 6 bases to trimming and J lost 3 bases; unmatched junction nucleotides: 6.

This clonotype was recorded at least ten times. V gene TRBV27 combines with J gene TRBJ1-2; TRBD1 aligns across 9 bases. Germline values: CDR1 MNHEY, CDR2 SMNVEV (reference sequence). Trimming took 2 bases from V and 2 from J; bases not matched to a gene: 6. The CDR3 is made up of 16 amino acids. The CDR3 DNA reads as TGTGCCAGCAGTTTAGGCTACAGGGGGCACAACTATGGCTACACCTTC. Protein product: CASSLGYRGHNYGYTF.

CDR3 amino acids: CSIVFWGQGDQPQHF. CDR3 bases: TGCAGCATTGTGTTTTGGGGACAGGGTGACCAGCCCCAGCATTTT. The chain employs TRBV29-1 and TRBJ1-5, with 9 bases aligning to TRBD1. The CDR3 contains 15 residues. CDR1 and CDR2 from the germline V gene are SQVTM and ANQGSEA. V shed 8 bases, J shed 7 bases, and the junction held 15 bases outside the gene matches.

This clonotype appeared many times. The CDR3 here is CASSLATGTSQNEQFF. As DNA, the CDR3 is TGTGCCAGCAGCTTAGCCACCGGGACTAGCCAAAATGAGCAGTTCTTC. The chain has TRBV7-8 and TRBJ2-1; 9 nucleotides align to TRBD2. Looked up from germline, CDR1 is SGHVS and CDR2 is FQNEAQ. CDR3 size: 16 residues. V shed 0 bases and J 7 bases; nucleotides not matched to a gene: 7.

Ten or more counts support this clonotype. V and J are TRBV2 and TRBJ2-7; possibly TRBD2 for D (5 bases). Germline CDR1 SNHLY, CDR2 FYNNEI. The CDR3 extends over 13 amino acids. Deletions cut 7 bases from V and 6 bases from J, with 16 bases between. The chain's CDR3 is CASIASRNGEQYF. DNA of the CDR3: TGTGCCAGCATAGCGTCCCGGAACGGCGAGCAGTACTTC.

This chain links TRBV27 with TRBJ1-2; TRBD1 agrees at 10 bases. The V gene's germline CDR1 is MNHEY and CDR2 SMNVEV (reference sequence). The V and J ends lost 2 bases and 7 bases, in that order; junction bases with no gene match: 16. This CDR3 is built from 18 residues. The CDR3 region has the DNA TGTGCCAGCAGTTTAAAGGCGGGACAGGGGCTCGCTCATCGTGGCTACACCTTC. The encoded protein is CASSLKAGQGLAHRGYTF.

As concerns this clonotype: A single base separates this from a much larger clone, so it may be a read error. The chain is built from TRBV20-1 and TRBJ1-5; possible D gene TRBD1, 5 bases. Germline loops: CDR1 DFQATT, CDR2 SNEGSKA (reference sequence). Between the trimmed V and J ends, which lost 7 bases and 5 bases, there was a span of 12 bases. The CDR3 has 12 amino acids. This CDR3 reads CSVGRPDQPQHF. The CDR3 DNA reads TGCAGTGTGGGGCGACCAGATCAGCCCCAGCATTTT.

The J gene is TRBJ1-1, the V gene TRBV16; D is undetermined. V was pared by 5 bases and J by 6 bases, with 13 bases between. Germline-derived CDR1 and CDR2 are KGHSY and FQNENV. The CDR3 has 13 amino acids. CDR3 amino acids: CASSITLSAEAFF. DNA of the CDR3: TGTGCCAGCAGCATTACGTTATCCGCTGAAGCTTTCTTT.

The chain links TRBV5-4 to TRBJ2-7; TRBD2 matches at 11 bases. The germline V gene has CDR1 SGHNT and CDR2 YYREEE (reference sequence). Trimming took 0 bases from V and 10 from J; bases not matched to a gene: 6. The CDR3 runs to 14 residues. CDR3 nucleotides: TGTGCCAGCAGCTTGGAACTAGCGGGGGAACGTCAGTACTTC. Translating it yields CASSLELAGERQYF.

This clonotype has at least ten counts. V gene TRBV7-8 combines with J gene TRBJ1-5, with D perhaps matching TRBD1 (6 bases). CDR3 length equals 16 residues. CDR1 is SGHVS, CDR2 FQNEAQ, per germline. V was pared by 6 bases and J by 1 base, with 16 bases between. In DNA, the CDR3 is TGTGCCAGCAGACCTAATGCCGGGACAAGCAATCAGCCCCAGCATTTT. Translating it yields CASRPNAGTSNQPQHF.